This is a list of T cell receptor beta chains from one sample in a study of T cells in Graves' hyperthyroidism and ophthalmopathy. TCRdb recomputed calls from the multiplex PCR reads with MiXCR, one row per CDR3 protein. The table includes hundreds of thousands of distinct CDR3 sequences, approximately 15% detected once. The sample was blood. Every receptor here comes from a woman in her thirties with Graves' hyperthyroidism. The CDR3 runs from the conserved cysteine through the conserved F or W. Fields, in order: CDR3 DNA, CDR3 protein, D gene, J gene, V gene, clone size. A D gene is named only where the DNA matches it firmly. A row's size may be missing; if present it is once, few, many or a size class.

DNA: TGTGCCAGCAGCCAGATGGAGACCCAGTACTTC
CDR3: CASSQMETQYF
D: NA
J: TRBJ2-5
V: TRBV7-9
size: many

DNA: TGTGCCAGCAGCTACAGGGACACCGGGGAGCTGTTTTTT
CDR3: CASSYRDTGELFF
D: NA
J: TRBJ2-2
V: TRBV6-1
size: many

DNA: TGTGCCAGCAGCTCTGCGGGACTAGCGGGCGGGTACAATGAGCAGTTCTTC
CDR3: CASSSAGLAGGYNEQFF
D: TRBD2
J: TRBJ2-1
V: TRBV7-2
size: few

DNA: TGTGCCAGCAGAAGGGGACTAGCGGGAGACTACGAGCAGTACTTC
CDR3: CASRRGLAGDYEQYF
D: TRBD2
J: TRBJ2-7
V: TRBV7-8
size: many

DNA: TGCCAGCAGTTTTCTACTAGCGGTTCCTACGAGCAGTACTTC
CDR3: CQQFSTSGSYEQYF
D: TRBD2
J: TRBJ2-7
V: TRBV15
size: NA

DNA: TGTGCCAGCTCACCCCAGGGGGCAGGGACCCACGAGCAGTACTTC
CDR3: CASSPQGAGTHEQYF
D: TRBD1
J: TRBJ2-7
V: TRBV18
size: many

DNA: TGTGCCAGCAGATTTGGAACAGTGAACACTGAAGCTTTCTTT
CDR3: CASRFGTVNTEAFF
D: NA
J: TRBJ1-1
V: TRBV5-6
size: few

DNA: TGTGCCAGCAGCTTACCCACTTACACTCAACTAGCAGTAGACACAGATACGCAGTATTTT
CDR3: CASSLPTYTQLAVDTDTQYF
D: NA
J: TRBJ2-3
V: TRBV11-2
size: many

DNA: TGCGCCAGCAGCCCTACGCTTGCGGGGGGCGGGCAGCCCCAGCATTTT
CDR3: CASSPTLAGGGQPQHF
D: NA
J: TRBJ1-5
V: TRBV4-1
size: few

DNA: TGTGCCTGGAACAGGGGTGGAGGGGAGCTGTTTTTT
CDR3: CAWNRGGGELFF
D: TRBD1
J: TRBJ2-2
V: TRBV30
size: many

DNA: TGCAGTGCCTCCTCCCTGGGGGGAGCAGATACGCAGTATTTT
CDR3: CSASSLGGADTQYF
D: NA
J: TRBJ2-3
V: TRBV20-1
size: few

DNA: TGTGCCAGCGGGACAGTCGGTCAGGATACGCAGTATTTT
CDR3: CASGTVGQDTQYF
D: TRBD1
J: TRBJ2-3
V: TRBV28
size: few

DNA: TGTGCCAGTGGGGGGACAGGGGCGTACGAGCAGTACTTC
CDR3: CASGGTGAYEQYF
D: TRBD1
J: TRBJ2-7
V: TRBV27
size: many

DNA: TGTGCCTGGAGTGTACTCTTCGGAACTAAAGGGACTAATGAAAAACTGTTTTTT
CDR3: CAWSVLFGTKGTNEKLFF
D: NA
J: TRBJ1-4
V: TRBV30
size: NA

DNA: TGTGCCAGCAGCCGCGCCAGCGGGGGGCGGAACACTGAAGCTTTCTTT
CDR3: CASSRASGGRNTEAFF
D: NA
J: TRBJ1-1
V: TRBV3-1
size: many

DNA: TGTGCCAGCAGACGTAGTCAAAGCTCCTACAATGAGCAGTTCTTC
CDR3: CASRRSQSSYNEQFF
D: NA
J: TRBJ2-1
V: TRBV27
size: many

DNA: TGTGCCAGCAGACCGGGACAGGGTAACTATGGCTACACCTTC
CDR3: CASRPGQGNYGYTF
D: TRBD1
J: TRBJ1-2
V: TRBV28
size: many

DNA: TGTGCCAGCAGCCCAGCTAGCGGGAGTTTTTTGGGGGATACGCAGTATTTT
CDR3: CASSPASGSFLGDTQYF
D: TRBD2
J: TRBJ2-3
V: TRBV7-9
size: few

DNA: TGTGCCAGCAGCCGCGGTGGCGGGGGGGGCTCACCCCTCCACTTT
CDR3: CASSRGGGGGSPLHF
D: NA
J: TRBJ1-6
V: TRBV9
size: many

DNA: TGTGCCAGCACCACATGGGAAGTAATGAACACTGAAGCTTTCTTT
CDR3: CASTTWEVMNTEAFF
D: NA
J: TRBJ1-1
V: TRBV6-1
size: many

DNA: TGTGCCAGCAGTCTCGGATCCAACGGGGCGGACATTCAGTACTTC
CDR3: CASSLGSNGADIQYF
D: NA
J: TRBJ2-4
V: TRBV28
size: many

DNA: TGTGCCAGCAGTGCCCCGGGACTAGCCGTAGGGAGGGAGACCCAGTACTTC
CDR3: CASSAPGLAVGRETQYF
D: TRBD2
J: TRBJ2-5
V: TRBV12-3/TRBV12-4
size: many

DNA: TGTGCCAGCAGTTTATTAGGCGGGGGGAACACCGGGGAGCTGTTTTTT
CDR3: CASSLLGGGNTGELFF
D: TRBD2
J: TRBJ2-2
V: TRBV27
size: once

DNA: TGTGCCAGCAGCCTGGAGGACAGTATGAACACTGAAGCTTTCTTT
CDR3: CASSLEDSMNTEAFF
D: NA
J: TRBJ1-1
V: TRBV9
size: many

DNA: TGTGCCAGCAGACTAAGCATATCCTCCTACAATGAGCAGTTCTTC
CDR3: CASRLSISSYNEQFF
D: NA
J: TRBJ2-1
V: TRBV27
size: NA

DNA: TGCGCCAGCAGCTTCGAGGGGGGCAAGCAGTACTTC
CDR3: CASSFEGGKQYF
D: NA
J: TRBJ2-7
V: TRBV5-1
size: NA

DNA: TGTGCCAGCAGTCAACCTAAAATACTAGAAAGGGGCTACACCTTC
CDR3: CASSQPKILERGYTF
D: NA
J: TRBJ1-2
V: TRBV28
size: few

DNA: TGTGCCAGCAGCGTTGAGCGGGCAGATACGCAGTATTTT
CDR3: CASSVERADTQYF
D: NA
J: TRBJ2-3
V: TRBV9
size: once

DNA: TGCAGTGCTTCCGGACTAGCGGGCGTCCAAGAGACCCAGTACTTC
CDR3: CSASGLAGVQETQYF
D: TRBD2
J: TRBJ2-5
V: TRBV20-1
size: few

DNA: TGTGCCGCGCAGTCCCGGGGGGGTAGCTACGAGCAGTACTTC
CDR3: CAAQSRGGSYEQYF
D: TRBD2
J: TRBJ2-7
V: TRBV25-1
size: few

DNA: TGTGCCAGCAGTAGAGGGACAGTACAAGAGACCCAGTACTTC
CDR3: CASSRGTVQETQYF
D: TRBD1
J: TRBJ2-5
V: TRBV6-1
size: many

DNA: TGTGCCTGGAGTTTAGGACAGACCTACGAGCAGTACTTC
CDR3: CAWSLGQTYEQYF
D: NA
J: TRBJ2-7
V: TRBV30
size: many

DNA: TGTGCCAGCAGCTTGTCCCACCCAGACAGGGGGCTCTGGGATGAGCAGTTCTTC
CDR3: CASSLSHPDRGLWDEQFF
D: TRBD1
J: TRBJ2-1
V: TRBV11-2
size: NA

DNA: TGTGCCACCAGTCAGGAGAGCCTGAAGTACGAGCAGTACTTC
CDR3: CATSQESLKYEQYF
D: NA
J: TRBJ2-7
V: TRBV15
size: once

DNA: TGTGCCAGCAGCTTCGAGGAGCTGTTTTTT
CDR3: CASSFEELFF
D: NA
J: TRBJ2-2
V: TRBV7-9
size: few

DNA: TGTGCCAGCACGGCTAGCTCTCATCAAGAGACCCAGTACTTC
CDR3: CASTASSHQETQYF
D: NA
J: TRBJ2-5
V: TRBV28
size: many

DNA: TGCGCCAGCAAAATGACAGGGAAGGAGACCGGGGAGCTGTTTTTT
CDR3: CASKMTGKETGELFF
D: TRBD1
J: TRBJ2-2
V: TRBV5-1
size: few

DNA: TGTGCCAGCAGAAACCCCAGCGGGGCCACCCTGTACGAGCAGTACTTC
CDR3: CASRNPSGATLYEQYF
D: TRBD2
J: TRBJ2-7
V: TRBV7-2
size: many

DNA: TGTGCCAGCACCCCAGGGGGAGTAACGATCAATGAGCAGTTCTTC
CDR3: CASTPGGVTINEQFF
D: TRBD1
J: TRBJ2-1
V: TRBV7-2
size: many

DNA: TGCGCCAGCAGTGATGAAGGAGCGGAGAACACTGAAGCTTTCTTT
CDR3: CASSDEGAENTEAFF
D: NA
J: TRBJ1-1
V: TRBV10-1
size: few